This TCR beta chain derives from a study of blood T cell repertoires in COVID-19. Produced via immunoSEQ multiplex PCR; TCRdb's table is partial and in-frame only. Among about 76,000 clones, roughly four fifths were seen once, and the ten largest hold over 20%. With 0 bases clipped from V and 7 bases from J, the junction kept 4 bases outside the gene matches. Looked up from germline, CDR1 is WNHNN and CDR2 is SYGVQD (reference sequence). The CDR3 is made up of 15 amino acids. Sequences were obtained from peripheral blood. This chain connects TRBV10-1 to TRBJ2-1; 9 bases line up with TRBD2. The receptor comes from an older man with acute or convalescent COVID-19. CDR3 sequence: CASSESLAGRNEQFF. DNA for the CDR3: TGCGCCAGCAGTGAGTCACTAGCGGGCAGGAATGAGCAGTTCTTC.